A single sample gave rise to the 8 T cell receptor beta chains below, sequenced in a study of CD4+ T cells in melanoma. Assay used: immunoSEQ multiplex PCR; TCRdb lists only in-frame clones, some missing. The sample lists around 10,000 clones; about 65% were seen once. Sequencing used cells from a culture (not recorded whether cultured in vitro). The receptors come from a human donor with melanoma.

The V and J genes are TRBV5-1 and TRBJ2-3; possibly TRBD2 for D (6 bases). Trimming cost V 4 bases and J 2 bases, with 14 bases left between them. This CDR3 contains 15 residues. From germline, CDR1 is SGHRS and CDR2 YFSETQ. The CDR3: CASSRLDTTTDTQYF. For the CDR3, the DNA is TGCGCCAGCAGCCGACTAGATACGACCACAGATACGCAGTATTTT. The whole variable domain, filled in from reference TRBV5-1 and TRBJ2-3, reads KAGVTQTPRYLIKTRGQQVTLSCSPISGHRSVSWYQQTPGQGLQFLFEYFSETQRNKGNFPGRFSGRQFSNSRSEMNVSTLELGDSALYLCASSRLDTTTDTQYFGPGTRLTVL.

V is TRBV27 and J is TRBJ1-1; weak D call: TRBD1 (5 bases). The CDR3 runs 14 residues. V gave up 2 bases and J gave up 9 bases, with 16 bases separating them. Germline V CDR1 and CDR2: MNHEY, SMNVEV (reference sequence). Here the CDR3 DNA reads TGTGCCAGCAGTTTAAGTTATTCAGGGACCAAAGCTTTCTTT. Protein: CASSLSYSGTKAFF.

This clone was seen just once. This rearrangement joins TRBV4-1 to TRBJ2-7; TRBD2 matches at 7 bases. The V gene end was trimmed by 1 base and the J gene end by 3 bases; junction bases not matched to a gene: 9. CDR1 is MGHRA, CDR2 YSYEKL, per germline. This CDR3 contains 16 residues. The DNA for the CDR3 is TGCGCCAGCAGCCAAGTAGGTTCTAGCGGACACTACGAGCAGTACTTC. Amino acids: CASSQVGSSGHYEQYF.

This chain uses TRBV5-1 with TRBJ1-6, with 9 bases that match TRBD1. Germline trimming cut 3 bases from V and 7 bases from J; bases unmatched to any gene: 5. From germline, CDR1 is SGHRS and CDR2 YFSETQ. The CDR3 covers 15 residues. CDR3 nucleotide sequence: TGCGCCAGCAGCTCGGCCGGGACAGGGAATTCACCCCTCCACTTT. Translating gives CASSSAGTGNSPLHF.

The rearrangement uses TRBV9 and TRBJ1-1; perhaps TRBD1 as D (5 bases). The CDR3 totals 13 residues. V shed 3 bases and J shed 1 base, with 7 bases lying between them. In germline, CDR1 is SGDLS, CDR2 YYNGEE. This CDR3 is CASSEQENTEAFF. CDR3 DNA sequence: TGTGCCAGCAGCGAACAGGAGAACACTGAAGCTTTCTTT.

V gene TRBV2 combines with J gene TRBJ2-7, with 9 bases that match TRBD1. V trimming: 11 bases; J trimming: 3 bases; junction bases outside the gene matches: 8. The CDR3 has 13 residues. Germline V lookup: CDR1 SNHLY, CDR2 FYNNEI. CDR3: CAGTGGLGYEQYF. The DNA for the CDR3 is TGTGCCGGCACAGGGGGCTTAGGCTACGAGCAGTACTTC.

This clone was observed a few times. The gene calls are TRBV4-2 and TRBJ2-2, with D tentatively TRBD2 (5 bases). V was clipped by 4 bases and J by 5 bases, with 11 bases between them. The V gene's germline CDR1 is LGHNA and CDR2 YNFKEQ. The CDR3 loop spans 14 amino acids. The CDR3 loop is CASSPRTGTGELFF. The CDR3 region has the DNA TGTGCCAGCAGCCCGAGGACGGGGACCGGGGAGCTGTTTTTT.

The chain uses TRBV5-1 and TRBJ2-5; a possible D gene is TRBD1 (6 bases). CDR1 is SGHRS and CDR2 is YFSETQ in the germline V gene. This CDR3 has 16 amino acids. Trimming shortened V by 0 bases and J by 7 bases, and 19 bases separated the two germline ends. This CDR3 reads CASSLGYGTRSRTQYF. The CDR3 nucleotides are TGCGCCAGCAGCTTGGGGTACGGGACACGTTCGAGGACCCAGTACTTC.